The 8 T cell receptor beta chains given below trace back to one sample, sequenced in a study of shared clonotypes between healthy human individuals. Data came from immunoSEQ multiplex PCR; TCRdb stores just in-frame clones and leaves some out. The sample shows over a million clones, approximately 70% of them seen only once. Sequencing used memory CD4+ T cells sorted from blood. Stated subset: CD45RA-negative fraction. These receptor sequences come from a man aged 18 to 29 in good health.

CDR3 coding DNA: TGTGCCAGCACCCCAACCCGGGACAGAGACACAGATACGCAGTATTTT. Translating gives CASTPTRDRDTDTQYF. V gene TRBV11-2 combines with J gene TRBJ2-3, with TRBD1 matching over 7 bases. With V trimmed by 7 bases and J by 2 bases, 12 bases remained unmatched. The CDR3 has 16 residues. The germline gives CDR1 SGHAT, CDR2 FQNNGV.

The chain uses TRBV28 and TRBJ1-2; D is possibly TRBD1 (5 bases). CDR3 length: 12 residues. The V end was cut by 6 bases, the J end by 3 bases, with 8 bases between. Germline V CDR1 and CDR2: MDHEN, SYDVKM. CDR3 sequence reads: CASRQVDYGYTF. CDR3 in DNA: TGTGCCAGCAGACAGGTTGACTATGGCTACACCTTC.

This clone occurred a few times. This rearrangement joins TRBV7-8 to TRBJ2-3; D is perhaps TRBD1 or TRBD2 (7 bases each). The CDR3 is made up of 16 amino acids. Germline V lookup: CDR1 SGHVS, CDR2 FQNEAQ. The ends were cut back, 2 bases at V and 4 bases at J, with 16 bases in the middle. The CDR3 loop is CASSLWVGGGADTQYF. The DNA of the CDR3 is TGTGCCAGCAGCTTATGGGTGGGAGGGGGCGCAGATACGCAGTATTTT.

The gene calls are TRBV2 and TRBJ1-6, with 10 bases aligning to TRBD1. CDR3 length equals 15 residues. Germline values: CDR1 SNHLY, CDR2 FYNNEI. Trimming removed 9 bases from V and 5 bases from J; junction bases left unmatched: 7. This CDR3 is CARHTGQGNNSPLHF. CDR3 DNA: TGTGCCAGACATACGGGACAGGGGAATAATTCACCCCTCCACTTT. The full variable domain, rest sourced from reference TRBV2 and TRBJ1-6, is EPEVTQTPSHQVTQMGQEVILRCVPISNHLYFYWYRQILGQKVEFLVSFYNNEISEKSEIFDDQFSVERPDGSNFTLKIRSTKLEDSAMYFCARHTGQGNNSPLHFGNGTRLTVT.

V usage is TRBV6-5 and J usage is TRBJ2-5; D unclear. The V and J ends lost 6 bases and 6 bases respectively, with 8 bases between them. The CDR3 totals 11 residues. Per the germline V gene, CDR1 is MNHEY and CDR2 is SVGAGI. The CDR3 spells CASSSQKTQYF. As DNA, the CDR3 is TGTGCCAGCAGCTCGCAGAAGACCCAGTACTTC.

About this clone itself: Within the sample, other DNA sequences also encode this same CDR3. The gene calls are TRBV29-1 and TRBJ2-3; the D gene is possibly TRBD2 (5 bases). The V gene lost 7 bases and the J gene lost 2 bases, with 7 bases spanning the gap. CDR1 is SQVTM, CDR2 ANQGSEA, per germline. This CDR3 has 11 residues. The CDR3 protein is CSAGYTDTQYF. CDR3 nucleotide sequence: TGCAGCGCGGGGTACACAGATACGCAGTATTTT.

This clone was found a few times. Additional DNA sequences in this sample encode the identical CDR3. V is TRBV5-1 and J is TRBJ2-7; D not certain. Trimming removed 2 bases at V and 3 bases at J, with 6 bases between. The CDR3 length is 12 residues. The germline V gene has CDR1 SGHRS and CDR2 YFSETQ. CDR3 in amino acids: CASSLGNYEQYF. DNA for the CDR3: TGCGCCAGCAGCTTAGGGAACTACGAGCAGTACTTC.

This clone was seen a handful of times. The chain joins TRBV5-1 to TRBJ2-1, with D tentatively TRBD2 (5 bases). Trimming removed 0 bases from V and 8 bases from J, with 9 bases in between. CDR1 is SGHRS, CDR2 YFSETQ, per germline. This CDR3 has 13 residues. The CDR3 region is CASSLVRADEQFF. CDR3 nucleotide sequence: TGCGCCAGCAGCTTGGTGCGGGCTGATGAGCAGTTCTTC.